This TCR beta chain comes out of a study of tumor-infiltrating lymphocytes in primary liver carcinoma. The wider study: Surgical resection served as treatment for the primary liver carcinoma of these patients. These patients were men and women whose ages were 30 to 69 years. Tumor lesions were T1-T3 N0M0 and spanned roughly 4 to 10 cm. General study results and limits: Lower overlap was observed for tumor-adjacent and tumor-blood pairs relative to tumor region pairs.

The authors made TCR beta cDNA from approximately 500 ng total RNA with a constant-region primer. Amplification in three nested multiplex PCR rounds with slightly modified ARM-PCR gave rise to TCR beta libraries. TRBV1-TRBV30 forward and Cbeta reverse primers drove the first two roughly 10-cycle rounds. TCRdb processed the multiplex PCR reads anew with MiXCR; each CDR3 protein has one entry. Among 330,000 or so distinct CDR3 sequences listed, less than 65% were seen once. On this clonotype: The antigen is unknown.

Germline DNA was extracted too, while blood RNA derived from unsorted whole blood. This CDR3 spans 14 amino acids. The germline V gene has CDR1 SQVTM and CDR2 ANQGSEA. V gave up 6 bases and J gave up 3 bases; unmatched junction bases: 10. This receptor was taken from a man between 40 and 49 years old with primary liver carcinoma and hepatitis B virus infection. The rearrangement uses TRBV29-1 and TRBJ2-7, with 8 bases matching TRBD2. Specimen: peripheral blood. The CDR3 loop reads CSVTLGTSGYEQYF. Written as DNA, the CDR3 is TGCAGCGTGACACTCGGAACTAGCGGCTACGAGCAGTACTTC.